The 13 T cell receptor beta chains presented below share a single source sample, sequenced in a study of shared clonotypes between healthy human individuals. The assay was immunoSEQ multiplex PCR, and TCRdb's table has in-frame clones only and misses some. Counted here are 2 million to 2.5 million clones, approximately 94% occurring once; the ten biggest clones make up approximately 0.13%. Sequencing was done on a sample of naive CD4+ T cells sorted from blood. Stated subset: CD45RA+ positively selected. These receptors all stem from a man aged 18 to 35 in good health.

The chain has TRBV6-1 and TRBJ2-3; D not resolved. Germline V gene sequence: CDR1 MNHNS, CDR2 SASEGT. The CDR3 contains 15 residues. The ends were cut back, 6 bases at V and 2 bases at J, with 15 bases in the middle. CDR3: CASRPPPPTTDTQYF. The CDR3 DNA is TGTGCCAGCAGGCCCCCACCTCCTACCACAGATACGCAGTATTTT.

The CDR3, as DNA: TGTGCCAGCAGCCCCCAGGGACAGGGGCGTGAAAAACTGTTTTTT. This translates into CASSPQGQGREKLFF. This chain joins TRBV9 and TRBJ1-4; 10 bases align to TRBD1. J gave up 7 bases and V 4 bases, and 7 bases lay outside the gene matches. The CDR3 runs to 15 residues. Germline-derived CDR1 and CDR2 are SGDLS and YYNGEE. Combining the CDR3 with reference TRBV9 and TRBJ1-4 gives the whole variable domain DSGVTQTPKHLITATGQRVTLRCSPRSGDLSVYWYQQSLDQGLQFLIQYYNGEERAKGNILERFSAQQFPDLHSELNLSSLELGDSALYFCASSPQGQGREKLFFGSGTQLSVL.

The rearrangement links TRBV9 to TRBJ2-3; maybe TRBD2 (6 bases). Trimming took 4 bases from V and 2 from J, leaving 11 bases between them. The V gene's germline CDR1 is SGDLS and CDR2 YYNGEE. The CDR3 runs to 14 residues. The CDR3 loop is CASSNGGYTDTQYF. The CDR3 bases are TGTGCCAGCAGCAACGGGGGTTACACAGATACGCAGTATTTT.

The chain uses TRBV14 and TRBJ1-1; D call uncertain. Trimming stripped 1 base from V and 6 bases from J, with 3 bases between. This CDR3 has 11 residues. Germline CDR1 reads SGHDN; CDR2 reads FVKESK. The CDR3 protein is CASSQAPEAFF. The DNA of the CDR3 is TGTGCCAGCAGCCAAGCCCCTGAAGCTTTCTTT.

This chain links TRBV6-5 with TRBJ2-7; tentatively, D is TRBD1 (6 bases). V was shortened by 5 bases and J by 3 bases, with 17 bases between the two germline ends. The CDR3 sequence is 15 residues long. Germline-derived CDR1 and CDR2 are MNHEY and SVGAGI. This CDR3 is CASSIRRGKSYEQYF. DNA for the CDR3: TGTGCCAGCAGTATCCGAAGGGGGAAGAGCTACGAGCAGTACTTC.

This sequence joins TRBV28 and TRBJ2-3, with 9 bases matching TRBD2. Germline V gene sequence: CDR1 MDHEN, CDR2 SYDVKM. The CDR3 runs 14 residues. V was pared by 1 base and J by 6 bases, with 2 bases of the junction left unmatched. As DNA, the CDR3 is TGTGCCAGCAGTTTATTAGGACTAGCGGATACGCAGTATTTT. This translates into CASSLLGLADTQYF.

The V call is TRBV14, the J call TRBJ1-1, with a possible D match to TRBD1 (5 bases). This CDR3 is built from 13 residues. Trimming left V 4 bases short and J 11 bases short, with 17 bases between. The V gene's germline CDR1 is SGHDN and CDR2 FVKESK. CDR3 bases: TGTGCCAGCAGCCTACTACGGGACGTTGGGGCTTTCTTT. Amino acid sequence: CASSLLRDVGAFF.

Remarks on this clone: The sample contains more than one DNA sequence encoding this CDR3. The rearrangement links TRBV5-1 to TRBJ2-7; D gene ambiguous. The CDR3 runs to 12 residues. Trimming removed 3 bases from V and 3 bases from J, with 7 bases in between. Germline lookup yields CDR1 SGHRS and CDR2 YFSETQ. Here the CDR3 DNA reads TGCGCCAGCAGCTCTGACAACTACGAGCAGTACTTC. As protein: CASSSDNYEQYF. The full variable domain, rest sourced from reference TRBV5-1 and TRBJ2-7, is KAGVTQTPRYLIKTRGQQVTLSCSPISGHRSVSWYQQTPGQGLQFLFEYFSETQRNKGNFPGRFSGRQFSNSRSEMNVSTLELGDSALYLCASSSDNYEQYFGPGTRLTVT.

The rearrangement joins TRBV25-1 to TRBJ1-3, with D possibly matching TRBD1 (5 bases). The CDR3 length is 13 residues. V lost 5 bases, J lost 6 bases, and 11 bases lay in between. Germline CDR1 reads MGHDK; CDR2 reads SYGVNS. CDR3 loop: CASSTGTLNTIYF. The DNA for the CDR3 is TGTGCCAGCAGTACCGGGACTCTAAACACCATATATTTT.

This chain uses TRBV2 with TRBJ2-4; 10 bases line up with TRBD1. V gave up 8 bases and J gave up 1 base; unmatched junction bases: 8. CDR1 and CDR2 from the germline V gene are SNHLY and FYNNEI. The CDR3 length is 16 residues. The CDR3 nucleotides are TGTGCCAGCGGGCCCGGGACAGGGGTCGCCAAAAACATTCAGTACTTC. Protein product: CASGPGTGVAKNIQYF.

The V and J genes are TRBV5-1 and TRBJ2-2; TRBD1 aligns across 7 bases. The CDR3 is 19 residues long. Germline CDR1 reads SGHRS; CDR2 reads YFSETQ. V lost 4 bases and J lost 1; bases outside the gene matches: 16. The CDR3 region has the DNA TGCGCCAGCAGCGTATACAGGGGCGTAACGCTTCAGAACACCGGGGAGCTGTTTTTT. Its translation: CASSVYRGVTLQNTGELFF.

The rearrangement joins TRBV27 to TRBJ2-7; 8 bases are a match to TRBD2. The CDR3 consists of 15 residues. Germline CDR1 reads MNHEY; CDR2 reads SMNVEV (reference sequence). Unmatched junction bases numbered 9, after V lost 6 bases and J lost 2 bases. The chain's CDR3 is CASRRLSGAAYEQYF. CDR3 in DNA: TGTGCCAGCAGGAGACTTAGCGGGGCCGCCTACGAGCAGTACTTC.

V and J are TRBV25-1 and TRBJ2-7; no clear D. Germline CDR1 MGHDK, CDR2 SYGVNS. The V and J ends lost 2 bases and 7 bases respectively, with 12 bases between them. The CDR3 extends over 13 amino acids. The CDR3 reads CASSEPGLGEQYF. The DNA for the CDR3 is TGTGCCAGCAGTGAACCCGGGTTGGGGGAGCAGTACTTC.